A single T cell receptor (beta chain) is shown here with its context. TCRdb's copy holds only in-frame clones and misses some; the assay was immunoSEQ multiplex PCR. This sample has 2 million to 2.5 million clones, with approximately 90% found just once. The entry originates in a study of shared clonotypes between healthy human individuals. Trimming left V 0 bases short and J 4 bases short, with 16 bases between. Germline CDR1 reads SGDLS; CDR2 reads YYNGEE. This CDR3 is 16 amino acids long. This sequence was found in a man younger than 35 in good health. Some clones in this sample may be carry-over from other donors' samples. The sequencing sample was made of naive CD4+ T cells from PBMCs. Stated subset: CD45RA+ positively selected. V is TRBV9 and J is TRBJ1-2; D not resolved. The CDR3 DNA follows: TGTGCCAGCAGCGTAGATAGTGGTCAGATTCGCTATGGCTACACCTTC. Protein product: CASSVDSGQIRYGYTF.